Presented here are 26 T cell receptor beta chains from one specimen sequenced in a study of cytomegalovirus exposure and HLA in healthy donors. PCR used 60 Vbeta primers and 13 Jbeta primers. The protocol was immunoSEQ multiplex PCR, while the TCRdb copy is restricted to in-frame clones and leaves out a portion. The table for this sample gives about 58,000 clones. The sequenced material came from PBMCs. The receptor source for this set is a male donor in good health and CMV-seronegative.

V usage is TRBV7-2 and J usage is TRBJ2-7, with 8 nucleotides matching TRBD1. Germline V gene sequence: CDR1 SGHTA, CDR2 FQGNSA. J gave up 4 bases and V 3 bases, and 5 bases lay outside the gene matches. This CDR3 contains 14 residues. The CDR3 DNA follows: TGTGCCAGCAGCTTCGGACAGGGTTGGTACGAGCAGTACTTC. It specifies CASSFGQGWYEQYF.

The chain has TRBV28 and TRBJ1-4, with D perhaps TRBD1 (6 bases). Germline V CDR1 and CDR2: MDHEN, SYDVKM. Trimming pared 6 bases from V and 7 bases from J, leaving 18 bases between. This CDR3 has 15 amino acids. The CDR3 reads CASRSPARGGEKLFF. The CDR3 bases are TGTGCCAGCAGGTCCCCGGCCCGAGGGGGTGAAAAACTGTTTTTT.

The rearrangement uses TRBV7-8 and TRBJ2-3; 11 bases agree with TRBD1. Germline values: CDR1 SGHVS, CDR2 FQNEAQ. The CDR3 length is 16 residues. The ends lost 4 bases at V and 11 bases at J; junction bases unmatched: 14. In DNA, the CDR3 is TGTGCCAGCAGCTACCGCCGGACAGGGGGCCGTCGAGTGCAGTATTTT. As protein: CASSYRRTGGRRVQYF. Supplemented by reference TRBV7-8 and TRBJ2-3, the full variable domain reads GAGVSQSPRYKVAKRGQDVALRCDPISGHVSLFWYQQALGQGPEFLTYFQNEAQLDKSGLPSDRFFAERPEGSVSTLKIQRTQQEDSAVYLCASSYRRTGGRRVQYFGPGTRLTVL.

The genes are TRBV10-3 and TRBJ1-1, with D hard to call. Trimming took 4 bases from V and 1 from J, leaving 7 bases between them. The CDR3 sequence is 13 residues long. Germline CDR1 reads ENHRY; CDR2 reads SYGVKD. The CDR3 region is CAISVSGNTEAFF. The CDR3 nucleotides read TGTGCCATCAGTGTCTCAGGGAACACTGAAGCTTTCTTT.

Written as DNA, the CDR3 is TGTGCCAGCAGCCGGGGACAGGGGCCATCCGGGGAGCTGTTTTTT. It yields the protein CASSRGQGPSGELFF. The chain combines TRBV28 with TRBJ2-2, with TRBD1 identical over 10 bases. Looked up from germline, CDR1 is MDHEN and CDR2 is SYDVKM. With 6 bases clipped from V and 6 bases from J, the junction kept 7 bases outside the gene matches. This CDR3 comprises 15 residues.

This chain joins TRBV7-9 and TRBJ1-5, with 10 bases aligning to TRBD1. This CDR3 has 13 residues. Looked up from germline, CDR1 is SEHNR and CDR2 is FQNEAQ (reference sequence). V shed 6 bases and J 9 bases; nucleotides not matched to a gene: 5. The CDR3: CASREGQGRPQHF. CDR3 nucleotides: TGTGCCAGCAGAGAGGGACAGGGGAGGCCCCAGCATTTT.

Details on this clone: Additional DNA sequences in this sample encode the identical CDR3. V and J are TRBV30 and TRBJ1-2, with 7 bases matching TRBD1. CDR3 length: 13 residues. Germline V gene data show CDR1 as GTSNPN and CDR2 as SVGIG (reference sequence). V trimming: 2 bases; J trimming: 8 bases; junction bases outside the gene matches: 8. The CDR3: CAWSPRQGSGYTF. CDR3 bases: TGTGCCTGGAGTCCCCGACAGGGAAGCGGCTACACCTTC.

The rearrangement joins TRBV7-2 to TRBJ2-7; D is possibly TRBD1 (8 bases). Germline-derived CDR1 and CDR2 are SGHTA and FQGNSA. This CDR3 has 14 amino acids. Trimming left V 5 bases short and J 3 bases short, with 14 bases between. CDR3 nucleotide sequence: TGTGCCAGCAGCCTACAGGGGGGGGACTACGAGCAGTACTTC. It encodes CASSLQGGDYEQYF.

The chain joins TRBV9 to TRBJ2-7; tentative D call: TRBD1 (6 bases). Germline lookup yields CDR1 SGDLS and CDR2 YYNGEE. The CDR3 sequence is 15 residues long. Trimming left V 4 bases short and J 9 bases short, with 23 bases between. The CDR3 nucleotides read TGTGCCAGCAGCCCCCCCCGAGGCCAGCTCAGGGGGCAGTACTTC. Residues: CASSPPRGQLRGQYF.

The chain uses TRBV9 and TRBJ2-3; TRBD1 might be the D (6 bases). Germline values: CDR1 SGDLS, CDR2 YYNGEE. This CDR3 spans 15 amino acids. V gave up 4 bases and J gave up 2 bases, with 14 bases separating them. The CDR3 DNA sequence: TGTGCCAGCAGCCCCGAAGGACAGTTCACAGATACGCAGTATTTT. The encoded protein is CASSPEGQFTDTQYF.

The genes are TRBV4-1 and TRBJ2-7, with 7 bases matching TRBD1. V was clipped by 0 bases and J by 0 bases; unmatched bases: 2. The CDR3 totals 15 residues. CDR1 is MGHRA and CDR2 is YSYEKL in the germline V gene. In DNA form, the CDR3 reads TGCGCCAGCAGCCAAGATTGGGACAGCTCCTACGAGCAGTACTTC. Translation: CASSQDWDSSYEQYF.

Worth noting for this clone: This CDR3 is also generated by other DNA sequences in the sample. The V and J genes are TRBV9 and TRBJ1-5; D perhaps matches TRBD1 (6 bases). This CDR3 is built from 14 residues. Per germline, CDR1 SGDLS and CDR2 YYNGEE. V was clipped by 4 bases and J by 10 bases, with 18 bases between them. CDR3 loop: CASSRAGGGQPQHF. The CDR3, as DNA: TGTGCCAGCAGCCGGGCGGGGGGCGGCCAACCCCAGCATTTT.

The chain has TRBV11-2 and TRBJ2-3, with TRBD1 identical over 7 bases. With 5 bases clipped from V and 2 bases from J, the junction kept 7 bases outside the gene matches. Germline assignment: CDR1 SGHAT and CDR2 FQNNGV. The CDR3 runs to 15 residues. CDR3 sequence (DNA): TGTGCCAGCAGCCGCCAGGGGGTTCCCACAGATACGCAGTATTTT. It yields the protein CASSRQGVPTDTQYF. The variable domain in full, with the rest retrieved from reference TRBV11-2 and TRBJ2-3, is EAGVAQSPRYKIIEKRQSVAFWCNPISGHATLYWYQQILGQGPKLLIQFQNNGVVDDSQLPKDRFSAERLKGVDSTLKIQPAKLEDSAVYLCASSRQGVPTDTQYFGPGTRLTVL.

The V and J genes are TRBV29-1 and TRBJ1-4; TRBD1 aligns across 7 bases. Germline loops: CDR1 SQVTM, CDR2 ANQGSEA. V shed 7 bases and J 5 bases; nucleotides not matched to a gene: 16. The CDR3 runs 16 residues. CDR3 residues: CSAIDRARSGNEKLFF. The CDR3 DNA reads as TGCAGCGCCATCGACAGGGCAAGGTCGGGGAATGAAAAACTGTTTTTT.

In DNA, the CDR3 is TGTGCCAGCAGCGTACAGGCCGGGGAGCTGTTTTTT. Translated: CASSVQAGELFF. The chain is built from TRBV9 and TRBJ2-2, with D hard to call. The CDR3 contains 12 residues. Per germline, CDR1 SGDLS and CDR2 YYNGEE. Between the trimmed V and J ends, which lost 1 base and 6 bases, there was a span of 4 bases.

This chain links TRBV18 with TRBJ2-7, with 8 bases lining up with TRBD1. V trimming: 2 bases; J trimming: 4 bases; junction bases outside the gene matches: 4. The germline CDR1 and CDR2 sequences are KGHSH and LQKENI. The CDR3 totals 14 residues. This CDR3 reads CASSPRTGIYEQYF. CDR3 sequence (DNA): TGTGCCAGCTCACCAAGGACAGGGATATACGAGCAGTACTTC.

J is TRBJ2-3 and V is TRBV7-9; 9 positions agree with TRBD1. Germline V gene lookup returns CDR1 SEHNR and CDR2 FQNEAQ (reference sequence). The CDR3 is 16 amino acids. The junction had 9 bases not matched to a gene; V was cut back by 6 bases and J by 2 bases. The CDR3 DNA reads TGTGCCAGCAGTCCAAGGACAGGGGTCTTCACAGATACGCAGTATTTT. Translation: CASSPRTGVFTDTQYF.

The chain couples TRBV7-8 to TRBJ2-1; 9 bases agree with TRBD1. This CDR3 region has 16 residues. Germline lookup yields CDR1 SGHVS and CDR2 FQNEAQ. The junction had 8 bases not matched to a gene; V was cut back by 3 bases and J by 5 bases. The CDR3 sequence is CASSFGVGQGHNEQFF. The CDR3 DNA reads as TGTGCCAGCAGCTTTGGGGTGGGACAGGGCCACAATGAGCAGTTCTTC.

The chain carries TRBV14 and TRBJ1-1, with D uncertain. Germline V gene lookup returns CDR1 SGHDN and CDR2 FVKESK. This CDR3 is built from 15 residues. Trimming removed 4 bases at V and 4 bases at J, with 16 bases between. In nucleotides, the CDR3 is TGTGCCAGCAGCCTAGGTCCCGGGGTGCCCACTGAAGCTTTCTTT. Residues: CASSLGPGVPTEAFF.

The V and J genes are TRBV7-2 and TRBJ1-3; D is perhaps TRBD1 (6 bases). Deletions cut 5 bases from V and 0 bases from J, with 14 bases between. Per the germline V gene, CDR1 is SGHTA and CDR2 is FQGNSA. CDR3 length: 16 amino acids. This CDR3 reads CASSAHQGSSGNTIYF. The CDR3 DNA is TGTGCCAGCAGCGCCCATCAGGGGAGCTCTGGAAACACCATATATTTT.

The rearrangement links TRBV4-2 to TRBJ1-1; D ambiguous. V was clipped by 2 bases and J by 3 bases, with 10 bases between them. The CDR3 has 14 residues. Germline V gene data show CDR1 as LGHNA and CDR2 as YNFKEQ. The CDR3 bases are TGTGCCAGCAGCCAACCAGGCAGAGACACTGAAGCTTTCTTT. Its protein is CASSQPGRDTEAFF.

The chain couples TRBV7-8 to TRBJ2-6, with D hard to call. In germline, CDR1 is SGHVS, CDR2 FQNEAQ. Deletions cut 1 base from V and 1 base from J, with 5 bases between. The CDR3 contains 15 residues. The CDR3 region has the DNA TGTGCCAGCAGCTTAGGGCAATCTGGGGCCAACGTCCTGACTTTC. Amino acid sequence: CASSLGQSGANVLTF.

Regarding this clone: The same CDR3 can be traced to other DNA sequences in this sample. V usage is TRBV9 and J usage is TRBJ2-1, with D possibly matching TRBD2 (5 bases). CDR3 size: 14 residues. Between the trimmed V and J ends, which lost 6 bases and 7 bases, there was a span of 17 bases. Per the germline V gene, CDR1 is SGDLS and CDR2 is YYNGEE. The CDR3 here is CASTRRLASNEQFF. The CDR3 region has the DNA TGTGCCAGCACTCGGAGGCTAGCTTCAAATGAGCAGTTCTTC.

The chain couples TRBV5-5 to TRBJ1-2; TRBD1 might be the D (6 bases). Germline V gives CDR1 SGHKS, CDR2 YYEKEE (reference sequence). The CDR3 covers 19 residues. With 4 bases removed from V and 5 bases from J, the gap between germline ends came to 30 bases. The CDR3 bases are TGTGCCAGCAGCGGGTCAGGACGAGGGGGTGGGGTTCCTCAGTATGGCTACACCTTC. This codes for CASSGSGRGGGVPQYGYTF. Together with reference TRBV5-5 and TRBJ1-2, the CDR3 gives the full variable domain: DAGVTQSPTHLIKTRGQQVTLRCSPISGHKSVSWYQQVLGQGPQFIFQYYEKEERGRGNFPDRFSARQFPNYSSELNVNALLLGDSALYLCASSGSGRGGGVPQYGYTFGSGTRLTVV.

For this clone: Other DNA sequences within the sample encode an identical CDR3. This chain joins TRBV6-1 and TRBJ1-6, with a possible D match to TRBD1 (6 bases). CDR3 length equals 16 residues. Germline assignment: CDR1 MNHNS and CDR2 SASEGT. With 2 bases removed from V and 4 bases from J, the gap between germline ends came to 12 bases. CDR3 region: CASSESGVLYNSPLHF. CDR3 nucleotides: TGTGCCAGCAGTGAATCAGGGGTACTATATAATTCACCCCTCCACTTT.

The chain links TRBV7-2 to TRBJ2-5, with 10 bases matching TRBD2. Looked up from germline, CDR1 is SGHTA and CDR2 is FQGNSA. V lost 1 base to trimming and J lost 9 bases; unmatched junction nucleotides: 8. CDR3 length: 15 residues. The CDR3 region has the DNA TGTGCCAGCAGCTTAGGGCTAGCGGGGGTTTCGGCCCAGTACTTC. Translating it yields CASSLGLAGVSAQYF.